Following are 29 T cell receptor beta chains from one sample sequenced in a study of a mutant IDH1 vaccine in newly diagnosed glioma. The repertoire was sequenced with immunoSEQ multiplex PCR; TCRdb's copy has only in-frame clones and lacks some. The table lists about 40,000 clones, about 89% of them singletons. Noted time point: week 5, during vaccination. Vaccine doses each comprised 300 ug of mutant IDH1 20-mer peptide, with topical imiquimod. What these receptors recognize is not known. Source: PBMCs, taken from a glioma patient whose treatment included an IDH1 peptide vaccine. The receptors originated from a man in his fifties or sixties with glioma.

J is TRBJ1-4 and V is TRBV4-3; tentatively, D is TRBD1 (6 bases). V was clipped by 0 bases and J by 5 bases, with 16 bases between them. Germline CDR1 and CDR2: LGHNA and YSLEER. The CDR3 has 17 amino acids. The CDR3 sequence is CASSQEGGWDSNEKLFF. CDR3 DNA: TGCGCCAGCAGCCAAGAAGGGGGTTGGGACTCAAATGAAAAACTGTTTTTT.

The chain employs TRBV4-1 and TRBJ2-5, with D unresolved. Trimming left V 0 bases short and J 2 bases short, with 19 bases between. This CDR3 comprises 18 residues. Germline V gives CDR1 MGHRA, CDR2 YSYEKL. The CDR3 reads CASSQEGLDPSEQETQYF. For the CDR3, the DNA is TGCGCCAGCAGCCAAGAGGGTCTCGACCCGAGCGAACAAGAGACCCAGTACTTC.

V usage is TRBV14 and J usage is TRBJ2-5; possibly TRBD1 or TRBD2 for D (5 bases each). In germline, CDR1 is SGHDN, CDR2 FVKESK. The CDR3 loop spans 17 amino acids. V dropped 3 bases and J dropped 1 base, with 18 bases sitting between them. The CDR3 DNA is TGTGCCAGCAGCCAGTCACAACAGTGGGGGATCCAAGAGACCCAGTACTTC. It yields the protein CASSQSQQWGIQETQYF. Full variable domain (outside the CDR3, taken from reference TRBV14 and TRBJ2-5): EAGVTQFPSHSVIEKGQTVTLRCDPISGHDNLYWYRRVMGKEIKFLLHFVKESKQDESGMPNNRFLAERTGGTYSTLKVQPAELEDSGVYFCASSQSQQWGIQETQYFGPGTRLLVL.

CDR3 nucleotide sequence: TGTGCCAGTAGTATCGGGCAGGACCTCTCCGAGCAGTACTTC. Translating gives CASSIGQDLSEQYF. This sequence joins TRBV19 and TRBJ2-7, with D unresolved. Trimming left V 3 bases short and J 6 bases short, with 15 bases between. From germline, CDR1 is LNHDA and CDR2 SQIVND (reference sequence). CDR3 length equals 14 residues.

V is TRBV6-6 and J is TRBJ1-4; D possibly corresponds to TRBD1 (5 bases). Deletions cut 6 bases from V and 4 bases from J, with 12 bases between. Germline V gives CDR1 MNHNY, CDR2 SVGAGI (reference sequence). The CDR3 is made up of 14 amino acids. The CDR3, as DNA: TGTGCCAGCAGATCCGGGGCATATAATGAAAAACTGTTTTTT. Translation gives CASRSGAYNEKLFF.

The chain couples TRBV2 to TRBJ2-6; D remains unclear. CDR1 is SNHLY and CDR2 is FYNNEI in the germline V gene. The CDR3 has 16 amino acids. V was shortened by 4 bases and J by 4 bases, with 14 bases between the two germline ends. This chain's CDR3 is CASSVGSVDGANVLTF. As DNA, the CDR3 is TGTGCCAGCAGTGTAGGATCCGTGGACGGGGCCAACGTCCTGACTTTC.

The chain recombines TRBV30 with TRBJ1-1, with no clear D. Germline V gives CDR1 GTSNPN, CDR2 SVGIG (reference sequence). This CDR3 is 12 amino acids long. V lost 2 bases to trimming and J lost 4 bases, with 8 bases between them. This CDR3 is CAWSQGLTEAFF. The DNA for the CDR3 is TGTGCCTGGAGTCAAGGACTCACTGAAGCTTTCTTT.

This chain's CDR3 is CASSLDIQETQYF. CDR3 nucleotides: TGCGCCAGCAGCCTCGACATCCAAGAGACCCAGTACTTC. The chain links TRBV4-1 to TRBJ2-5; D call uncertain. V dropped 4 bases and J dropped 1 base, with 7 bases sitting between them. Germline CDR1 MGHRA, CDR2 YSYEKL. The length of the CDR3 is 13 residues.

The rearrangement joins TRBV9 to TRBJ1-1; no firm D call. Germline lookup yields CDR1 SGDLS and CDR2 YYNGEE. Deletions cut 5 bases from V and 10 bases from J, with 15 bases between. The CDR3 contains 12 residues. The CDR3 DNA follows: TGTGCCAGCAGGAGCCCGAGTGAAGCAGCTTTCTTT. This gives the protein CASRSPSEAAFF.

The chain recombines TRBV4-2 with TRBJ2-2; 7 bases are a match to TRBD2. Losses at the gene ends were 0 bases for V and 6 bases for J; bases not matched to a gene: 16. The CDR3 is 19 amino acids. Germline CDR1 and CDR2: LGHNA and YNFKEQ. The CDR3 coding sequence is TGTGCCAGCAGCCAAGATATAGGAGGATGGGCGGGAGTGGCCGGGGAGCTGTTTTTT. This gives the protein CASSQDIGGWAGVAGELFF.

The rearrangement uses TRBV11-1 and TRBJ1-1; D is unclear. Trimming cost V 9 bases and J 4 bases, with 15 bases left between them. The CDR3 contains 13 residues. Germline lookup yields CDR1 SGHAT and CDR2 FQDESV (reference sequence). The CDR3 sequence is CASSSRVATEAFF. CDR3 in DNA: TGTGCCAGTTCGTCGAGGGTTGCCACTGAAGCTTTCTTT.

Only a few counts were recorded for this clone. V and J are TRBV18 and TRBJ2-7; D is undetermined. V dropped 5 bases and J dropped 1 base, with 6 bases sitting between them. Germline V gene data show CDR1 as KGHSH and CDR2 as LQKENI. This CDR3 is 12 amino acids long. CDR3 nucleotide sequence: TGTGCCAGCTCAGCTGCGTCCTACGAGCAGTACTTC. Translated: CASSAASYEQYF. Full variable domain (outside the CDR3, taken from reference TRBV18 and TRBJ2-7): NAGVMQNPRHLVRRRGQEARLRCSPMKGHSHVYWYRQLPEEGLKFMVYLQKENIIDESGMPKERFSAEFPKEGPSILRIQQVVRGDSAAYFCASSAASYEQYFGPGTRLTVT.

The CDR3 coding sequence is TGTGCCATCAGTGATGGTAGAGGGGATGGGGCCAACGTCCTGACTTTC. It is translated as CAISDGRGDGANVLTF. The V gene is TRBV10-3, the J gene TRBJ2-6; D may match TRBD1 or TRBD2 (5 bases each). The CDR3 spans 16 residues. In germline, CDR1 is ENHRY, CDR2 SYGVKD. V was clipped by 3 bases and J by 3 bases, with 12 bases between them.

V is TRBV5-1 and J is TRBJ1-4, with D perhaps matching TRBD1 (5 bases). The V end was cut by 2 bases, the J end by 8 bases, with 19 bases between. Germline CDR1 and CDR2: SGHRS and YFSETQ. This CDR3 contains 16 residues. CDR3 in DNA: TGCGCCAGCAGCTTAAGTCCAGTCCGGCGGGGGGAAAAACTGTTTTTT. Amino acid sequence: CASSLSPVRRGEKLFF.

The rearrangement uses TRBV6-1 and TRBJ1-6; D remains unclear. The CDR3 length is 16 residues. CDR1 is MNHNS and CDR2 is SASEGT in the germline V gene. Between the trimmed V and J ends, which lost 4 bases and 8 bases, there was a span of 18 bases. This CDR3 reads CASSALPLRIHSPLHF. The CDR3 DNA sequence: TGTGCCAGCAGTGCCCTCCCCCTTCGGATTCATTCACCCCTCCACTTT.

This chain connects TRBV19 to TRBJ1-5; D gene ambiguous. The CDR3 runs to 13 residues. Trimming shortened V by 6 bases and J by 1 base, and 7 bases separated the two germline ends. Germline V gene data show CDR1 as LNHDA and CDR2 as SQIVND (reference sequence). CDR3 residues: CASSQASNQPQHF. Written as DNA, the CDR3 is TGTGCCAGTAGCCAGGCGAGCAATCAGCCCCAGCATTTT.

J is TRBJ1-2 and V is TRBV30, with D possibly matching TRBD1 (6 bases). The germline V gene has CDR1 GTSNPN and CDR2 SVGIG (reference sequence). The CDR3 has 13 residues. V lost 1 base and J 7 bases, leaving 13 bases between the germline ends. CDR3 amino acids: CAWSGGGRGGYTF. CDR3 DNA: TGTGCCTGGAGTGGCGGGGGGCGAGGTGGCTACACCTTC.

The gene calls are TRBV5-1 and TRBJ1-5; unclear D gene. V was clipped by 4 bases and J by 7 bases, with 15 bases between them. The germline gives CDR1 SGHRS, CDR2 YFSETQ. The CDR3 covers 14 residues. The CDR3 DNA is TGCGCCAGCAGCGACGGACGGTCTGGGCAGCCCCAGCATTTT. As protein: CASSDGRSGQPQHF.

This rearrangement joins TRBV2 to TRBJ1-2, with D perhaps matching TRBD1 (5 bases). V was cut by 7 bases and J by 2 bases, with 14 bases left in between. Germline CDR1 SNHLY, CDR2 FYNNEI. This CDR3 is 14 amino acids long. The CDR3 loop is CASTTGTGNYGYTF. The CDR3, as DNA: TGTGCCAGCACTACGGGTACAGGAAACTATGGCTACACCTTC.

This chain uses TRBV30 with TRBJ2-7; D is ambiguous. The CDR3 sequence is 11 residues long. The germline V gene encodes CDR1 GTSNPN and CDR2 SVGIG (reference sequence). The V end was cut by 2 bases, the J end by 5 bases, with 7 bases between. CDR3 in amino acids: CAWSPRDEQYF. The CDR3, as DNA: TGTGCCTGGAGTCCCCGAGACGAGCAGTACTTC.

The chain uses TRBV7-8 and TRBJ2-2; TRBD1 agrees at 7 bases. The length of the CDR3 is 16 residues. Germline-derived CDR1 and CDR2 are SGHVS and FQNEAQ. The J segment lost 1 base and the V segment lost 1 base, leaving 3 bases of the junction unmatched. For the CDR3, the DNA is TGTGCCAGCAGCTTAGGGGCAGGGGGGAACACCGGGGAGCTGTTTTTT. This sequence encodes CASSLGAGGNTGELFF.

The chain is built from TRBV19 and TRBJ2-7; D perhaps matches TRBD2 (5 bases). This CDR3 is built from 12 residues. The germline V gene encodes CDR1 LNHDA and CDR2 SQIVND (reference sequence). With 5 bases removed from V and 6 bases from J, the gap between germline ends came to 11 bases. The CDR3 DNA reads TGTGCCAGTAGTCAACTAGGGATCGAGCAGTACTTC. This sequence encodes CASSQLGIEQYF.

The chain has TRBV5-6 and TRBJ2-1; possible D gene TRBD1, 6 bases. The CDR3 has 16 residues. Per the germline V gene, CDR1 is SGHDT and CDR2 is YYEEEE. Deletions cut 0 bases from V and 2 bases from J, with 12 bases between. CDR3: CASSLAGRDTYNEQFF. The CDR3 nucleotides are TGTGCCAGCAGCTTGGCCGGCCGGGACACCTACAATGAGCAGTTCTTC.

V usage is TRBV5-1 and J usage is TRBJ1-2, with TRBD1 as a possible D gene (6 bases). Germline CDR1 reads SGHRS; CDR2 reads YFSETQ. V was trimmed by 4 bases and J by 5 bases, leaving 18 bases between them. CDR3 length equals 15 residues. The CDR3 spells CASSTDSSRPYGYTF. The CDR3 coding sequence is TGCGCCAGCAGCACGGACAGCTCCCGACCTTATGGCTACACCTTC.

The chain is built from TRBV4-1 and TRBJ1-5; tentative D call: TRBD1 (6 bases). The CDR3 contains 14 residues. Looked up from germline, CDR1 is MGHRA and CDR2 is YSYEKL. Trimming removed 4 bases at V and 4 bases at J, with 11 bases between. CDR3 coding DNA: TGCGCCAGCAGCCCCTCCACAGGGAATCAGCCCCAGCATTTT. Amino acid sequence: CASSPSTGNQPQHF.

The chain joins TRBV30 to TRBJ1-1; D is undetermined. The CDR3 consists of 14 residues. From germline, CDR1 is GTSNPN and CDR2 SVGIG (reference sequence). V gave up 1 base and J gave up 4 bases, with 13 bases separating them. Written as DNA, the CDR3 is TGTGCCTGGAGTGGAGGATTGTGGGGCACTGAAGCTTTCTTT. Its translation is CAWSGGLWGTEAFF.

The CDR3 is CASFGQGTNYGYTF. CDR3 nucleotide sequence: TGTGCCAGCTTCGGGCAGGGGACAAACTATGGCTACACCTTC. The V call is TRBV19, the J call TRBJ1-2, with TRBD1 as a possible D gene (6 bases). Between the trimmed V and J ends, which lost 9 bases and 2 bases, there was a span of 16 bases. This CDR3 has 14 residues. The V gene's germline CDR1 is LNHDA and CDR2 SQIVND (reference sequence).

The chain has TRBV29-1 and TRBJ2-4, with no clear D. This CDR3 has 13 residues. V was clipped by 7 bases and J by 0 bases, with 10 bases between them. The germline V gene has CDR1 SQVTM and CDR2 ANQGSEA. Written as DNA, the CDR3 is TGCAGCGCCGCTTCCTTAGCCAAAAACATTCAGTACTTC. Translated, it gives CSAASLAKNIQYF.

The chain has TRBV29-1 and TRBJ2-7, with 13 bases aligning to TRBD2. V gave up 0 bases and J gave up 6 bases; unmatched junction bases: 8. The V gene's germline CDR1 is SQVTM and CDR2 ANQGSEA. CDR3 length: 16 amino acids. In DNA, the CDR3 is TGCAGCGTTGAAGATCGGACTAGCGGGAGTCTTCGCGAGCAGTACTTC. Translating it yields CSVEDRTSGSLREQYF.